This entry lists 13 T cell receptor beta chains sequenced from one sample in a study of shared clonotypes between healthy human individuals. TCRdb keeps only in-frame clones here, not all; method: immunoSEQ multiplex PCR. The sample records over 2 million clones, over 85% being singletons. Sequencing used naive CD4+ T cells sorted from blood. The subset is: CD45RA+ positively selected. The receptor set was obtained from a man aged 18 to 29 in good health.

Note on this clone: Other DNA sequences of this sample code for an identical CDR3. This chain joins TRBV7-9 and TRBJ2-7, with TRBD1 matching over 7 bases. With V trimmed by 6 bases and J by 4 bases, 6 bases remained unmatched. The CDR3 is made up of 13 amino acids. Germline values: CDR1 SEHNR, CDR2 FQNEAQ (reference sequence). CDR3 bases: TGTGCCAGCAGTTCATCAGGGGGATACGAGCAGTACTTC. Translated, it gives CASSSSGGYEQYF. Filled out from reference TRBV7-9 and TRBJ2-7, the complete variable domain reads DTGVSQNPRHKITKRGQNVTFRCDPISEHNRLYWYRQTLGQGPEFLTYFQNEAQLEKSRLLSDRFSAERPKGSFSTLEIQRTEQGDSAMYLCASSSSGGYEQYFGPGTRLTVT.

This chain connects TRBV28 to TRBJ2-3; 9 bases match TRBD2. V lost 1 base and J lost 3; bases outside the gene matches: 8. The CDR3 spans 17 residues. Germline CDR1 and CDR2: MDHEN and SYDVKM. In DNA, the CDR3 is TGTGCCAGCAGTTTATCGGCGGGGGGGCCGGTGACAGATACGCAGTATTTT. Translating gives CASSLSAGGPVTDTQYF.

This chain connects TRBV29-1 to TRBJ1-4; possible D gene TRBD1, 6 bases. Germline CDR1 reads SQVTM; CDR2 reads ANQGSEA. V was cut by 5 bases and J by 3 bases, with 16 bases left in between. The CDR3 has 15 residues. The CDR3 spells CSVPGTSAANEKLFF. For the CDR3, the DNA is TGCAGCGTTCCCGGGACATCCGCAGCTAATGAAAAACTGTTTTTT.

This clone was observed many times. The V gene is TRBV5-1, the J gene TRBJ2-7; TRBD2 might be the D (6 bases). The CDR3 is made up of 14 amino acids. Trimming stripped 4 bases from V and 6 bases from J, with 17 bases between. Germline V CDR1 and CDR2: SGHRS, YFSETQ. CDR3 region: CASSDGTGRTEQYF. The CDR3 DNA reads as TGCGCCAGCAGCGACGGGACTGGCCGTACCGAGCAGTACTTC.

The V gene is TRBV7-9, the J gene TRBJ2-2; D is ambiguous. V lost 2 bases and J lost 5, with 9 bases in between. The CDR3 runs to 14 residues. Per the germline V gene, CDR1 is SEHNR and CDR2 is FQNEAQ (reference sequence). The CDR3: CASSLSVVTGELFF. In DNA form, the CDR3 reads TGTGCCAGCAGCTTAAGTGTTGTGACCGGGGAGCTGTTTTTT.

The CDR3 loop is CASSDYRGLQETQYF. In DNA form, the CDR3 reads TGCGCCAGCTCTGACTACAGGGGACTCCAAGAGACCCAGTACTTC. The V and J genes are TRBV10-1 and TRBJ2-5; a possible D gene is TRBD1 (7 bases). The germline CDR1 and CDR2 sequences are WNHNN and SYGVQD (reference sequence). Trimming stripped 8 bases from V and 1 base from J, with 17 bases between. This CDR3 contains 15 residues.

This sequence joins TRBV11-1 and TRBJ2-1; weak D call: TRBD1 (5 bases). There are 15 residues in the CDR3. Trimming removed 8 bases from V and 5 bases from J, with 19 bases in between. Germline V gene sequence: CDR1 SGHAT, CDR2 FQDESV (reference sequence). The CDR3 reads CASRKDTTKNNEQFF. The DNA of the CDR3 is TGTGCCAGCCGAAAGGACACAACCAAAAACAATGAGCAGTTCTTC.

The chain uses TRBV1 and TRBJ2-2; no DNA check was done on the table's D call, TRBD2. TRBV1 has pseudogene status. The CDR3 spans 20 residues. This CDR3 reads CTSSQELPHYPGGNTGELFF. The CDR3 bases are TGCACCAGCAGCCAAGAACTCCCTCACTATCCGGGAGGGAACACCGGGGAGCTGTTTTTT.

The chain is built from TRBV4-3 and TRBJ1-1; D not resolved. Germline V lookup: CDR1 LGHNA, CDR2 YSLEER. The CDR3 has 13 residues. Trimming cost V 5 bases and J 0 bases, with 7 bases left between them. This CDR3 reads CASSIFLNTEAFF. The CDR3 DNA is TGCGCCAGCAGCATCTTCTTGAACACTGAAGCTTTCTTT.

V and J are TRBV5-1 and TRBJ2-7; D may be TRBD2 (6 bases). Germline-derived CDR1 and CDR2 are SGHRS and YFSETQ. Trimming removed 4 bases from V and 0 bases from J, with 17 bases in between. CDR3 length: 16 amino acids. The CDR3 nucleotides read TGCGCCAGCAGCCCTTACCCCGGGACTTACTCCTACGAGCAGTACTTC. It translates to CASSPYPGTYSYEQYF.

This clone is a singleton in its sample. Other DNA sequences from this sample encode an identical CDR3 as well. The gene calls are TRBV11-2 and TRBJ2-3; D is unclear. CDR1 is SGHAT, CDR2 FQNNGV, per germline. V was trimmed by 5 bases and J by 0 bases, leaving 6 bases between them. There are 13 residues in the CDR3. CDR3 coding DNA: TGTGCCAGCAGCCCCGGCAGCACAGATACGCAGTATTTT. Amino acids: CASSPGSTDTQYF. Looking up the rest from reference TRBV11-2 and TRBJ2-3 gives the full variable domain: EAGVAQSPRYKIIEKRQSVAFWCNPISGHATLYWYQQILGQGPKLLIQFQNNGVVDDSQLPKDRFSAERLKGVDSTLKIQPAKLEDSAVYLCASSPGSTDTQYFGPGTRLTVL.

The rearrangement links TRBV6-1 to TRBJ2-3, with unresolved D. Trimming cost V 1 base and J 4 bases, with 6 bases left between them. Germline assignment: CDR1 MNHNS and CDR2 SASEGT. The CDR3 runs to 13 residues. CDR3 in amino acids: CASSEGRADTQYF. In nucleotides, the CDR3 is TGTGCCAGCAGTGAAGGGCGAGCAGATACGCAGTATTTT.

This sequence joins TRBV25-1 and TRBJ1-2; tentatively, D is TRBD1 (5 bases). Germline CDR1 is MGHDK and CDR2 is SYGVNS. V was pared by 2 bases and J by 6 bases, with 13 bases between. The CDR3 length is 14 residues. The CDR3 is CASSERGETDGYTF. For the CDR3, the DNA is TGTGCCAGCAGTGAAAGGGGCGAGACTGATGGCTACACCTTC.